This TCR beta chain came from a study of glioma-infiltrating T cells after dendritic cell vaccination. TCRdb's copy holds only in-frame clones and misses some; the assay was immunoSEQ multiplex PCR. The sample lists about 73,000 clones, roughly 87% occurring once. V was clipped by 2 bases and J by 6 bases, with 10 bases between them. This CDR3 contains 12 residues. Germline V CDR1 and CDR2: GTSNPN, SVGIG (reference sequence). This sequence was found in a human donor with glioblastoma. V usage is TRBV30 and J usage is TRBJ1-1, with D unclear. The specimen was blood, collected before dendritic cell vaccination. The DNA for the CDR3 is TGTGCCTGGAGTCCGACTGAGGCTGAAGCTTTCTTT. It yields the protein CAWSPTEAEAFF.